These 25 T cell receptor beta chains share one sample of origin, sequenced in a study of T cells in Graves' hyperthyroidism and ophthalmopathy. Regions amplified from RNA transcripts were the TCR beta CDR3 regions. Using the HTBI primer set, a first-round RT-PCR was run on the TCR CDR3. TCRdb used MiXCR to reprocess the multiplex PCR reads, holding one entry per CDR3 protein. The sample has a few hundred thousand distinct CDR3 sequences, under 60% seen once. The sequenced sample was peripheral blood or thyroid tissue (not recorded which). The receptors here all came from a woman aged 18 to 35 with Graves' hyperthyroidism.

This chain links TRBV12-3 or TRBV12-4 with TRBJ2-7; D may be TRBD1 (6 bases). The CDR3 runs to 15 residues. Trimming removed 3 bases at V and 1 base at J, with 13 bases between. CDR3 sequence (DNA): TGTGCCAGCAGTTTCGGGACATCTCCTTCCTACGAGCAGTACTTC. Encoded protein: CASSFGTSPSYEQYF.

V usage is TRBV20-1 and J usage is TRBJ1-4; D not resolved. The CDR3 covers 12 residues. Germline values: CDR1 DFQATT, CDR2 SNEGSKA (reference sequence). Deletions cut 4 bases from V and 6 bases from J, with 9 bases between. In DNA form, the CDR3 reads TGCAGTGCTACTTCCGGGCATGAAAAACTGTTTTTT. Its translation: CSATSGHEKLFF.

The J gene is TRBJ2-6, the V gene TRBV24-1, with TRBD1 matching over 11 bases. The CDR3 is made up of 17 amino acids. The V segment lost 8 bases and the J segment 2 bases; nucleotides outside the gene matches: 7. CDR1 and CDR2 (germline): KGHDR, SFDVKD. CDR3 bases: TGTGCCACCAACCCCGGGACAGGGGGTCCTGGGGCCAACGTCCTGACTTTC. It is translated as CATNPGTGGPGANVLTF.

The V and J genes are TRBV10-3 and TRBJ2-7; 10 bases are a match to TRBD2. J lost 13 bases, V lost 10 bases, and 16 bases had no gene match. This CDR3 region has 13 residues. Germline V CDR1 and CDR2: ENHRY, SYGVKD. The CDR3 region is CATGTSASTSLYF. DNA for the CDR3: TGTGCCACAGGGACTAGCGCCTCCACATCCCTCTACTTC.

This CDR3 reads CASTRDNEQFF. In DNA form, the CDR3 reads TGTGCCAGCACCCGGGATAATGAGCAGTTCTTC. The chain carries TRBV6-1 and TRBJ2-1; TRBD2 might be the D (5 bases). Trimming took off 7 bases at V and 7 bases at J, with 8 bases between the two ends. Germline CDR1 reads MNHNS; CDR2 reads SASEGT. The CDR3 contains 11 residues.

This clonotype was seen many times. The chain uses TRBV9 and TRBJ1-5; D gene ambiguous. This CDR3 has 15 amino acids. CDR1 SGDLS and CDR2 YYNGEE come from the germline V gene. V lost 0 bases, J lost 0 bases, and 7 bases lay in between. The DNA of the CDR3 is TGTGCCAGCAGCGTAGGAGAATATAGCAATCAGCCCCAGCATTTT. It is translated as CASSVGEYSNQPQHF. Combining the CDR3 with reference TRBV9 and TRBJ1-5 gives the whole variable domain DSGVTQTPKHLITATGQRVTLRCSPRSGDLSVYWYQQSLDQGLQFLIQYYNGEERAKGNILERFSAQQFPDLHSELNLSSLELGDSALYFCASSVGEYSNQPQHFGDGTRLSIL.

V is TRBV7-6 and J is TRBJ2-7; D is unresolved. Trimming shortened V by 8 bases and J by 0 bases, and 17 bases separated the two germline ends. Germline V gene data show CDR1 as SGHVS and CDR2 as FNYEAQ. The length of the CDR3 is 15 residues. CDR3 sequence (DNA): TGTGCCAGCGGCCTATATGGCGCTGCCTCCTACGAGCAGTACTTC. It specifies CASGLYGAASYEQYF. Drawing the rest from reference TRBV7-6 and TRBJ2-7, the complete variable domain is GAGVSQSPRYKVTKRGQDVALRCDPISGHVSLYWYRQALGQGPEFLTYFNYEAQQDKSGLPNDRFSAERPEGSISTLTIQRTEQRDSAMYRCASGLYGAASYEQYFGPGTRLTVT.

On this clonotype: A much more abundant neighbour one base away suggests this may be a read error. The J gene is TRBJ1-1, the V gene TRBV27, with D unresolved. Germline CDR1 and CDR2: MNHEY and SMNVEV (reference sequence). Trimming stripped 5 bases from V and 0 bases from J, with 16 bases between. This CDR3 spans 16 amino acids. CDR3 amino acids: CASSPTTRDMNTEAFF. The CDR3 DNA is TGTGCCAGCAGTCCCACGACAAGAGACATGAACACTGAAGCTTTCTTT.

This clonotype has ten or more counts. The CDR3 region has the DNA TGTGCCACCAGTGATAGGGGGGGCAATCAGCCCCAGCATTTT. This encodes CATSDRGGNQPQHF. The chain combines TRBV24-1 with TRBJ1-5, with D possibly TRBD1 on 6 matching bases. There are 14 residues in the CDR3. V was pared by 3 bases and J by 2 bases, with 7 bases between. Germline CDR1 and CDR2: KGHDR and SFDVKD.

DNA of the CDR3: TGTGCCCAACAGGGGGCCGGCTATGGCTACACCTTC. Amino acid sequence: CAQQGAGYGYTF. This sequence joins TRBV30 and TRBJ1-2, with 9 bases aligning to TRBD1. Unmatched junction bases numbered 5, after V lost 8 bases and J lost 4 bases. Germline V gives CDR1 GTSNPN, CDR2 SVGIG (reference sequence). The CDR3 spans 12 residues.

The rearrangement uses TRBV7-9 and TRBJ1-1, with D possibly matching TRBD1 (5 bases). This CDR3 contains 13 residues. Per the germline V gene, CDR1 is SEHNR and CDR2 is FQNEAQ (reference sequence). Trimming removed 4 bases from V and 7 bases from J, with 13 bases in between. DNA for the CDR3: TGTGCCAGCAGCTGGGGGACTAAAATTGAAGCTTTCTTT. It codes for CASSWGTKIEAFF.

There are many counts of this clonotype. CDR3 protein: CASSIREGNQPQHF. The CDR3, as DNA: TGTGCCAGTAGTATTCGGGAGGGCAATCAGCCCCAGCATTTT. This chain links TRBV19 with TRBJ1-5; D remains ambiguous. The CDR3 runs 14 residues. CDR1 and CDR2 from the germline V gene are LNHDA and SQIVND (reference sequence). V lost 3 bases and J lost 2, with 8 bases in between.

In nucleotides, the CDR3 is TGTGCCAGTAGTATGGGGCAGGGGGCTGGCAATCAGCCCCAGCATTTT. Amino acids: CASSMGQGAGNQPQHF. This chain connects TRBV19 to TRBJ1-5; TRBD1 matches 8 bases. The germline V gene encodes CDR1 LNHDA and CDR2 SQIVND (reference sequence). After removal of 3 bases from V and 2 bases from J, the junction contained 6 bases not matched to a gene. This CDR3 spans 16 amino acids.

The chain couples TRBV7-2 to TRBJ1-5; D is uncertain. CDR3 length: 15 amino acids. Germline loops: CDR1 SGHTA, CDR2 FQGNSA. Trimming stripped 5 bases from V and 7 bases from J, with 18 bases between. The DNA of the CDR3 is TGTGCCAGCAGCCTTCCTAGCGGACTTTACCAGCCCCAGCATTTT. It codes for CASSLPSGLYQPQHF.

V is TRBV10-3 and J is TRBJ2-6, with 9 bases that match TRBD1. With 7 bases clipped from V and 0 bases from J, the junction kept 1 base outside the gene matches. Germline V CDR1 and CDR2: ENHRY, SYGVKD. The CDR3 extends over 15 amino acids. CDR3 residues: CAIKTGGSGANVLTF. CDR3 sequence (DNA): TGTGCCATCAAGACAGGGGGCTCTGGGGCCAACGTCCTGACTTTC.

The CDR3 protein is CSARDQGATNEKLFF. CDR3 nucleotides: TGCAGTGCTAGAGATCAGGGAGCAACTAATGAAAAACTGTTTTTT. The rearrangement joins TRBV20-1 to TRBJ1-4; possible D gene TRBD1, 5 bases. V gave up 0 bases and J gave up 0 bases, with 8 bases separating them. Per germline, CDR1 DFQATT and CDR2 SNEGSKA (reference sequence). This CDR3 is 15 amino acids long.

As to this clonotype: Possible read error: a much larger clone is one base away. This chain connects TRBV28 to TRBJ2-5; D gene uncertain. The germline V gene encodes CDR1 MDHEN and CDR2 SYDVKM. This CDR3 has 12 residues. CDR3 amino acids: CASSFPKETQCF. For the CDR3, the DNA is TGTGCCAGCAGTTTCCCTAAAGAGACCCAGTGCTTC.

At least ten counts were recorded for this clonotype. The chain recombines TRBV2 with TRBJ2-5; 7 bases fit TRBD2. The trim removed 2 bases at V and 6 bases at J, leaving 3 bases unmatched. Germline V gene sequence: CDR1 SNHLY, CDR2 FYNNEI. The CDR3 loop spans 13 amino acids. The CDR3: CASSETGGKTQYF. CDR3 sequence (DNA): TGTGCCAGCAGTGAAACCGGGGGGAAGACCCAGTACTTC.

The rearrangement joins TRBV7-9 to TRBJ1-5; TRBD1 matches at 9 bases. The ends lost 5 bases at V and 7 bases at J; junction bases unmatched: 6. This CDR3 region has 14 residues. From germline, CDR1 is SEHNR and CDR2 FQNEAQ (reference sequence). In DNA form, the CDR3 reads TGTGCCAGCAGCCGGACAGGGGTAAGGCAGCCCCAGCATTTT. This sequence encodes CASSRTGVRQPQHF.

This clonotype has more than one count but fewer than ten. The V and J genes are TRBV30 and TRBJ2-2; D gene uncertain. CDR1 and CDR2 from the germline V gene are GTSNPN and SVGIG (reference sequence). The CDR3 length is 13 residues. V lost 3 bases and J 0 bases, leaving 5 bases between the germline ends. The CDR3 here is CAWRRSNTGELFF. Here the CDR3 DNA reads TGTGCCTGGAGACGGTCGAACACCGGGGAGCTGTTTTTT.

In regard to this clonotype: No DNA is shown, since the ends of the CDR3 on it are uncertain; the CDR3 is the one TCRdb lists. The chain recombines TRBV2 with TRBJ1-2; the D segment call TRBD1 is taken from the table without a DNA check. Germline lookup yields CDR1 SNHLY and CDR2 FYNNEI. Counting both end residues, the CDR3 totals 13 amino acids. CDR3 amino acids: CANTAGKGYGCTF.

This clonotype was recorded many times. This rearrangement joins TRBV19 to TRBJ1-5; D is possibly TRBD1 (5 bases). V was shortened by 5 bases and J by 0 bases, with 11 bases between the two germline ends. CDR1 and CDR2 from the germline V gene are LNHDA and SQIVND (reference sequence). This CDR3 has 15 residues. The DNA for the CDR3 is TGTGCCAGTAGTCTAAGACAGACTAGCAATCAGCCCCAGCATTTT. Translated: CASSLRQTSNQPQHF. Complete variable domain (other parts from reference TRBV19 and TRBJ1-5): DGGITQSPKYLFRKEGQNVTLSCEQNLNHDAMYWYRQDPGQGLRLIYYSQIVNDFQKGDIAEGYSVSREKKESFPLTVTSAQKNPTAFYLCASSLRQTSNQPQHFGDGTRLSIL.

This clonotype showed up many times. The CDR3: CASSGDRVMNTEAFF. CDR3 coding DNA: TGTGCCAGCAGCGGGGACAGGGTGATGAACACTGAAGCTTTCTTT. This chain joins TRBV5-4 and TRBJ1-1, with 9 nucleotides matching TRBD1. The CDR3 totals 15 residues. Germline V lookup: CDR1 SGHNT, CDR2 YYREEE (reference sequence). J was trimmed by 0 bases and V by 4 bases; bases with no gene match: 4.

V and J are TRBV20-1 and TRBJ2-7; possibly TRBD1 for D (6 bases). The CDR3 runs 12 residues. The germline V gene has CDR1 DFQATT and CDR2 SNEGSKA (reference sequence). V lost 7 bases and J 5 bases, leaving 15 bases between the germline ends. The CDR3 DNA sequence: TGCAGTGACAACAGGGAGATGAACGAGCAGTACTTC. This codes for CSDNREMNEQYF.

The chain is built from TRBV18 and TRBJ2-5; a possible D gene is TRBD2 (6 bases). Trimming took off 2 bases at V and 7 bases at J, with 14 bases between the two ends. The CDR3 extends over 14 amino acids. Germline assignment: CDR1 KGHSH and CDR2 LQKENI. The DNA of the CDR3 is TGTGCCAGCTCACCAAAAGGGTCCGGGGGGACCCAGTACTTC. This translates into CASSPKGSGGTQYF.